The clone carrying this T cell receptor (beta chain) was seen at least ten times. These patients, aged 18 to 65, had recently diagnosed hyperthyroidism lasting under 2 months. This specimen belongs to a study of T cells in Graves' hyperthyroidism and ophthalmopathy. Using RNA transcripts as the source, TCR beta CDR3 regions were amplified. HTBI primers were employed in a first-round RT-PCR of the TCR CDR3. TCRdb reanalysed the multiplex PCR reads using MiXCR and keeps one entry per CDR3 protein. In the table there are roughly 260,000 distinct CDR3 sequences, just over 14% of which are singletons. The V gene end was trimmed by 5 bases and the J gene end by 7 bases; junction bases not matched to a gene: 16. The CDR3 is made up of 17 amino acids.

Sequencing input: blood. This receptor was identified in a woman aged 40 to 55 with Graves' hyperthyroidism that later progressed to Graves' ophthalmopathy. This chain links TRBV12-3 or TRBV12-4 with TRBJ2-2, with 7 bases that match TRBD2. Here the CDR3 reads CASSLSLTSEAIGELFF. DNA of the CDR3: TGTGCCAGCAGTCTATCCCTTACTAGCGAAGCGATCGGGGAGCTGTTTTTT.